Presented here are 10 T cell receptor beta chains from one specimen sequenced in a study of cytomegalovirus exposure and HLA in healthy donors. Amplification used 60 Vbeta primers and 13 Jbeta primers. Produced via immunoSEQ multiplex PCR; TCRdb's table is partial and in-frame only. The sample has some 64,000 clones, around 89% seen once. The specimen sequenced was PBMCs. These receptors came from a man aged 25 to 40 in good health and CMV-seropositive.

The V call is TRBV21-1, the J call TRBJ2-6; the D call of TRBD2 is as the table states it, not checked on the DNA. TRBV21-1 is reported as a pseudogene. CDR3 length: 19 amino acids. CDR3: CASSAPRGAGFSGANVLTF. DNA for the CDR3: TGTGCCAGCAGCGCCCCGCGGGGCGCAGGCTTCTCTGGGGCCAACGTCCTGACTTTC.

This chain connects TRBV7-3 to TRBJ2-5; TRBD1 matches 7 bases. Per germline, CDR1 SGHTA and CDR2 FQGTGA. CDR3 length: 14 residues. The V and J ends lost 5 bases and 3 bases, in that order; junction bases with no gene match: 6. The CDR3 reads CASSPTGTEETQYF. The CDR3 DNA is TGTGCCAGCAGCCCAACCGGGACAGAAGAGACCCAGTACTTC.

The V gene is TRBV18, the J gene TRBJ2-3; tentatively, D is TRBD2 (5 bases). Germline values: CDR1 KGHSH, CDR2 LQKENI. The CDR3 is 13 residues long. Deletions cut 3 bases from V and 6 bases from J, with 10 bases between. CDR3 in amino acids: CASSPTRADTQYF. The CDR3 nucleotides read TGTGCCAGCTCACCCACTAGAGCGGATACGCAGTATTTT.

The chain links TRBV5-1 to TRBJ2-7, with TRBD2 matching 11 bases. The CDR3 runs 16 residues. V lost 7 bases and J lost 1; bases outside the gene matches: 10. Germline V gene data show CDR1 as SGHRS and CDR2 as YFSETQ. The CDR3 is CASHILAGVRSYEQYF. DNA of the CDR3: TGCGCCAGCCACATACTAGCGGGAGTGAGATCCTACGAGCAGTACTTC.

The genes are TRBV4-1 and TRBJ2-5, with a tentative D call TRBD2 (8 bases). Looked up from germline, CDR1 is MGHRA and CDR2 is YSYEKL. This CDR3 contains 17 residues. The germline V and J ends were trimmed by 2 bases and 4 bases, with 20 bases remaining between them. Written as DNA, the CDR3 is TGCGCCAGCAGCCAAACTCGGACAGGCGCGGGGGGAGAGACCCAGTACTTC. Protein sequence: CASSQTRTGAGGETQYF.

The J gene is TRBJ2-1, the V gene TRBV2; D not certain. The CDR3 covers 13 residues. The germline gives CDR1 SNHLY, CDR2 FYNNEI. The V end lost 7 bases, the J end lost 5 bases, and 12 bases lay between the germline ends. The CDR3 DNA reads as TGTGCCAGCAAGGCAGGCTTTAACAATGAGCAGTTCTTC. Amino acid sequence: CASKAGFNNEQFF.

This clone has a single count. The rearrangement uses TRBV5-8 and TRBJ2-5, with D possibly TRBD1 on 7 matching bases. Germline V gene data show CDR1 as SGHTS and CDR2 as YDEGEE. The CDR3 runs 15 residues. Trimming removed 4 bases at V and 1 base at J, with 14 bases between. The CDR3 DNA is TGTGCCAGCAGCCACGGCGGGACAGCCCAAGAGACCCAGTACTTC. Protein: CASSHGGTAQETQYF.

The chain combines TRBV7-9 with TRBJ2-1; a possible D gene is TRBD2 (6 bases). Per the germline V gene, CDR1 is SEHNR and CDR2 is FQNEAQ (reference sequence). The V end lost 1 base, the J end lost 6 bases, and 7 bases lay between the germline ends. CDR3 length: 13 amino acids. The CDR3 loop is CASSLGTTNEQFF. CDR3 in DNA: TGTGCCAGCAGCTTAGGGACTACCAATGAGCAGTTCTTC.

The chain carries TRBV6-5 and TRBJ1-3, with D perhaps TRBD1 (6 bases). V lost 4 bases, J lost 4 bases, and 14 bases lay in between. This CDR3 is built from 15 residues. Germline values: CDR1 MNHEY, CDR2 SVGAGI. CDR3 amino acids: CASSLTGSFGNTIYF. The CDR3 nucleotides are TGTGCCAGCAGTTTGACAGGAAGTTTCGGAAACACCATATATTTT.

Note on this clone: This same CDR3 is encoded by further DNA sequences in the sample. V is TRBV12-5 and J is TRBJ1-6, with TRBD1 matching 7 bases. Germline V gene lookup returns CDR1 LGHNT and CDR2 FRNRAP. V was clipped by 2 bases and J by 11 bases; unmatched bases: 6. There are 14 residues in the CDR3. For the CDR3, the DNA is TGTGCTAGTGGTTTGACAGGGGCCGGGACACCCCTCCACTTT. Translation: CASGLTGAGTPLHF.